This T cell receptor beta chain was sequenced during a study of CD4 T cells in relation to SARS-CoV-2 and coronaviruses. Study context: After 10 days of antigen culture, PBMC TCR beta CDR3s were sequenced.

Unexposed donor CD4+ T cells date from about 2011-2018, before the COVID-19 pandemic. Isolation of CD4+ T cells took place after roughly nine days in culture. V lost 4 bases and J lost 4; bases outside the gene matches: 6. Germline CDR1 and CDR2: SGHNT and YYREEE (reference sequence). The CDR3 consists of 17 residues. The protocol was immunoSEQ multiplex PCR, while the TCRdb copy is restricted to in-frame clones and leaves out a portion. The sample includes 20,000 to 25,000 clones, about 70% of them seen just once. This clone was seen a handful of times. Its antigen is not known. Material: CD4+ T cells from PBMCs, cultured in vitro. V is TRBV5-4 and J is TRBJ2-3; 16 bases line up with TRBD2. The sequence derives from a human donor in good health. In DNA form, the CDR3 reads TGTGCCAGCAGCGGGGGGACTAGCGGGAGGGGGGCAGATACGCAGTATTTT. It is translated as CASSGGTSGRGADTQYF.